These 16 T cell receptor beta chains came from one sample sequenced in a study of blood T cell repertoires in COVID-19. Assay used: immunoSEQ multiplex PCR; TCRdb lists only in-frame clones, some missing. The data contain more than 40,000 clones, roughly 83% of them singletons. Sample: peripheral blood. The receptors derive from a man between 50 and 59 years old with active COVID-19.

The genes are TRBV6-6 and TRBJ1-3; D ambiguous. This CDR3 has 13 amino acids. The germline gives CDR1 MNHNY, CDR2 SVGAGI (reference sequence). The V gene lost 10 bases and the J gene lost 2 bases, with 12 bases spanning the gap. The CDR3 reads CATGGIAGNTIYF. CDR3 bases: TGTGCCACCGGAGGTATCGCTGGAAACACCATATATTTT.

In its sample, this clone was seen once. V and J are TRBV6-4 and TRBJ1-5; a weak D match, TRBD1 (5 bases). This CDR3 spans 13 amino acids. Per germline, CDR1 MRHNA and CDR2 SNTAGT. The V and J ends lost 11 bases and 7 bases respectively, with 18 bases between them. DNA of the CDR3: TGTGCCGCTCGGGGGGGGTTAGGGCAGCCCCAGCATTTT. Amino acids: CAARGGLGQPQHF.

The rearrangement links TRBV6-5 to TRBJ2-3, with TRBD1 as a possible D gene (6 bases). The CDR3 runs to 15 residues. From germline, CDR1 is MNHEY and CDR2 SVGAGI. Trimming took 4 bases from V and 4 from J, leaving 15 bases between them. CDR3 nucleotides: TGTGCCAGCAGTTTACAACAGGGAAGGGCAGATACGCAGTATTTT. Translated, it gives CASSLQQGRADTQYF.

This clone occurred once. This sequence joins TRBV6-6 and TRBJ2-1; TRBD1 matches at 7 bases. The ends lost 2 bases at V and 4 bases at J; junction bases unmatched: 5. The germline CDR1 and CDR2 sequences are MNHNY and SVGAGI (reference sequence). The CDR3 sequence is 15 residues long. The CDR3 nucleotides read TGTGCCAGCAGTTACGGGACAGAGAATTACAATGAGCAGTTCTTC. The encoded protein is CASSYGTENYNEQFF.

This chain joins TRBV7-8 and TRBJ2-7, with 8 bases aligning to TRBD2. This CDR3 has 17 amino acids. J gave up 3 bases and V 4 bases, and 14 bases lay outside the gene matches. Germline-derived CDR1 and CDR2 are SGHVS and FQNEAQ. As DNA, the CDR3 is TGTGCCAGCAGCTCAGACCCGGGACTAGTAAAGGGCTACGAGCAGTACTTC. Translating gives CASSSDPGLVKGYEQYF.

The V call is TRBV2, the J call TRBJ2-7, with 11 bases matching TRBD1. Germline CDR1 reads SNHLY; CDR2 reads FYNNEI. The ends lost 7 bases at V and 6 bases at J; junction bases unmatched: 8. This CDR3 is built from 14 residues. The CDR3 nucleotides read TGTGCCAGCACCCCCGGGACAGGGGGTGGCGAGCAGTACTTC. Encoded protein: CASTPGTGGGEQYF.

This clone has more than one count but fewer than ten. The gene calls are TRBV6-6 and TRBJ2-2; 9 positions match TRBD2. Trimming at V came to 6 bases and at J to 3 bases, leaving 2 bases not matched to a gene. The germline CDR1 and CDR2 sequences are MNHNY and SVGAGI (reference sequence). This CDR3 comprises 14 residues. CDR3 coding DNA: TGTGCCAGCAGACGACTAGCGGACACCGGGGAGCTGTTTTTT. Protein: CASRRLADTGELFF.

The chain carries TRBV7-8 and TRBJ2-7, with D tentatively TRBD1 (5 bases). The CDR3 totals 13 residues. Trimming removed 1 base from V and 7 bases from J, with 11 bases in between. Germline V gene data show CDR1 as SGHVS and CDR2 as FQNEAQ. This chain's CDR3 is CASSLEQGGEQYF. The CDR3, as DNA: TGTGCCAGCAGCTTAGAGCAGGGCGGAGAGCAGTACTTC.

The chain has TRBV6-6 and TRBJ1-1; 10 bases line up with TRBD1. J lost 3 bases, V lost 2 bases, and 6 bases had no gene match. CDR3 length equals 16 residues. Germline CDR1 MNHNY, CDR2 SVGAGI (reference sequence). CDR3 nucleotides: TGTGCCAGCAGTTACGGTCCCGGGACAGGGGACACTGAAGCTTTCTTT. This codes for CASSYGPGTGDTEAFF.

The chain couples TRBV12-5 to TRBJ1-1; 7 bases map to TRBD1. Germline trimming cut 5 bases from V and 2 bases from J; bases unmatched to any gene: 11. Germline CDR1 reads LGHNT; CDR2 reads FRNRAP. This CDR3 is built from 16 residues. The CDR3 nucleotides are TGTGCTAGTGGTCCGCCGCCGGGACAGCAAAACACTGAAGCTTTCTTT. Protein product: CASGPPPGQQNTEAFF.

V gene TRBV28 combines with J gene TRBJ2-3; a possible D gene is TRBD2 (6 bases). The ends were cut back, 2 bases at V and 2 bases at J, with 8 bases in the middle. The CDR3 spans 14 residues. CDR1 is MDHEN, CDR2 SYDVKM, per germline. CDR3 DNA: TGTGCCAGCAGTTTAGGCGGGGCCACAGATACGCAGTATTTT. Translated: CASSLGGATDTQYF.

The chain joins TRBV7-9 to TRBJ1-1, with D possibly TRBD1 on 6 matching bases. V was cut by 5 bases and J by 9 bases, with 16 bases left in between. CDR1 is SEHNR, CDR2 FQNEAQ, per germline (reference sequence). The CDR3 length is 13 residues. CDR3 bases: TGTGCCAGCAGCGACCGGGACACTTTTAAAGCTTTCTTT. This translates into CASSDRDTFKAFF.

The genes are TRBV3-1 (or the pseudogene TRBV3-2) and TRBJ1-3; D uncertain. V lost 4 bases and J lost 2, with 9 bases in between. Germline CDR1 is LGHDT and CDR2 is YNNKEL (reference sequence). The CDR3 extends over 14 amino acids. CDR3 DNA sequence: TGTGCCAGCAGCCCCGAGGTAGCTGGAAACACCATATATTTT. Translation gives CASSPEVAGNTIYF.

V is TRBV29-1 and J is TRBJ1-3; 7 nucleotides agree with TRBD1. The CDR3 spans 14 residues. Germline CDR1 reads SQVTM; CDR2 reads ANQGSEA. J lost 4 bases, V lost 6 bases, and 9 bases had no gene match. The CDR3 sequence is CSVAVTGEGNTIYF. DNA for the CDR3: TGCAGCGTCGCCGTTACAGGGGAAGGAAACACCATATATTTT. The full variable domain, in which reference TRBV29-1 and TRBJ1-3 provide the parts outside the CDR3, is SAVISQKPSRDICQRGTSLTIQCQVDSQVTMMFWYRQQPGQSLTLIATANQGSEATYESGFVIDKFPISRPNLTFSTLTVSNMSPEDSSIYLCSVAVTGEGNTIYFGEGSWLTVV.

This clone was counted a few times. The chain couples TRBV6-5 to TRBJ1-2; possibly TRBD1 for D (5 bases). V lost 4 bases and J lost 3, with 12 bases in between. The CDR3 runs 14 residues. Germline values: CDR1 MNHEY, CDR2 SVGAGI. CDR3 coding DNA: TGTGCCAGCAGTTTTTCAGGGAGGGACTATGGCTACACCTTC. Translated: CASSFSGRDYGYTF.

V usage is TRBV25-1 and J usage is TRBJ2-5; tentative D call: TRBD2 (7 bases). With 2 bases removed from V and 3 bases from J, the gap between germline ends came to 13 bases. The CDR3 spans 15 residues. The germline CDR1 and CDR2 sequences are MGHDK and SYGVNS. The CDR3 DNA reads as TGTGCCAGCAGTGAACCACGGGGGGCCAAAGAGACCCAGTACTTC. Translated, it gives CASSEPRGAKETQYF.